The rows below give T cell receptor beta chains drawn from one sample of a study of blood T cell repertoires in COVID-19. Some clones are missing from TCRdb's copy, which holds only in-frame ones; the method was immunoSEQ multiplex PCR. The sample includes 95,000 to 110,000 clones, about 92% seen only once; the top ten take approximately 17%. The sequenced sample was peripheral blood. These receptors all come from a woman at least 80 years old in a cohort sampled during active COVID-19. Both conserved end residues are part of each CDR3. The D gene is left open where the match is weak. Rows give clone size only sometimes, using once, few, many, or a class for an expanded clone.

j_gene,d_gene,v_gene,abundance,CDR3aa,CDR3nt
TRBJ2-3,NA,TRBV9,NA,CASSVGPGVTDTQYF,TGTGCCAGCAGCGTAGGACCGGGGGTGACAGATACGCAGTATTTT
TRBJ2-1,TRBD2,TRBV5-4,NA,CASSSKLAGGYNEQFF,TGTGCCAGCAGCTCCAAACTAGCGGGGGGGTACAATGAGCAGTTCTTC
TRBJ2-1,NA,TRBV19,NA,CASSRQTSSYNEQFF,TGTGCCAGTAGTCGACAGACAAGCTCCTACAATGAGCAGTTCTTC
TRBJ1-1,TRBD1,TRBV5-6,once,CASSWTGGRNTEAFF,TGTGCCAGCAGCTGGACAGGAGGAAGGAACACTGAAGCTTTCTTT
TRBJ2-1,NA,TRBV13,NA,CASSSRLGDPNEQFF,TGTGCCAGCAGCTCCCGACTAGGAGACCCCAATGAGCAGTTCTTC
TRBJ2-1,TRBD1,TRBV20-1,NA,CSATDRDEQFF,TGCAGTGCTACCGACAGGGACGAGCAGTTCTTC
TRBJ2-1,TRBD2,TRBV3-1/TRBV3-2,NA,CASSTRTSGAYNEQFF,TGTGCCAGCAGCACCCGGACTAGCGGGGCCTACAATGAGCAGTTCTTC
TRBJ1-1,TRBD1,TRBV10-1,once,CASSDGTGGGEAFF,TGCGCCAGCAGTGACGGGACAGGGGGGGGTGAAGCTTTCTTT
TRBJ2-1,NA,TRBV4-1,NA,CASSTPAGGIINEQFF,TGCGCCAGCAGCACCCCTGCTGGGGGGATTATCAATGAGCAGTTCTTC
TRBJ2-7,TRBD1,TRBV30,NA,CAWSRDRTLRRSQYF,TGTGCCTGGAGTCGGGACAGGACTTTGAGGAGGTCGCAGTACTTC
TRBJ1-3,NA,TRBV30,NA,CAWSVRQAVSGNTIYF,TGTGCCTGGAGTGTTAGGCAGGCTGTCTCTGGAAACACCATATATTTT
TRBJ1-2,TRBD1,TRBV12-3/TRBV12-4,NA,CASSFKGAGGYTF,TGTGCCAGCAGTTTTAAGGGGGCGGGTGGCTACACCTTC
TRBJ2-1,NA,TRBV20-1,NA,CSASVGGVADNEQFF,TGCAGTGCTAGTGTCGGCGGGGTAGCAGACAATGAGCAGTTCTTC
TRBJ1-1,TRBD1,TRBV7-9,NA,CASSLIHLVGQGGTEAFF,TGTGCCAGCAGCTTAATTCATTTGGTCGGACAGGGTGGCACTGAAGCTTTCTTT
TRBJ1-4,NA,TRBV5-4,once,CASSPSEGIREKLFF,TGTGCCAGCAGCCCATCTGAGGGTATTCGAGAAAAACTGTTTTTT
TRBJ2-2,NA,TRBV9,NA,CASSVESGLPVTGELFF,TGTGCCAGCAGCGTAGAGAGTGGTCTCCCGGTCACCGGGGAGCTGTTTTTT
TRBJ2-3,TRBD2,TRBV5-1,NA,CASTTGGIDTQYF,TGCGCCAGCACGACGGGAGGTATTGATACGCAGTATTTT
TRBJ1-2,NA,TRBV30,NA,CAWSYPVSDGQLGAYGYTF,TGTGCCTGGAGTTACCCGGTTTCGGATGGACAGTTGGGGGCCTATGGCTACACCTTC
TRBJ2-1,NA,TRBV7-9,NA,CASSSQGPGSFNEQFF,TGTGCCAGCAGCTCGCAGGGTCCAGGGTCTTTCAATGAGCAGTTCTTC
TRBJ2-1,NA,TRBV18,NA,CASSLLGAAYNEQFF,TGTGCCAGCTCACTACTGGGGGCCGCCTACAATGAGCAGTTCTTC
TRBJ2-2,TRBD1,TRBV11-2,few,CASRRPGQGRTGELFF,TGTGCCAGCAGACGGCCGGGACAGGGGAGGACCGGGGAGCTGTTTTTT
TRBJ2-1,NA,TRBV27,NA,CASSLSGRGLFF,TGTGCCAGCAGTTTATCCGGGAGAGGGCTGTTCTTC
TRBJ2-2,TRBD1,TRBV5-6,NA,CASSRTGLTNTGELFF,TGTGCCAGCTCTCGGACAGGCCTAACGAACACCGGGGAGCTGTTTTTT
TRBJ2-5,TRBD1,TRBV29-1,NA,CSTGTGGSETQYF,TGCAGCACCGGGACAGGGGGTAGTGAGACCCAGTACTTC
TRBJ2-7,TRBD1,TRBV30,NA,CAWKWDSYEQYF,TGTGCCTGGAAGTGGGACAGCTACGAGCAGTACTTC
TRBJ2-1,TRBD1,TRBV30,NA,CAWTDRDRASWFNEQFF,TGTGCCTGGACGGACCGGGACAGGGCCTCGTGGTTCAATGAGCAGTTCTTC
TRBJ2-1,NA,TRBV6-5,NA,CASSFSESSYNEQFF,TGTGCCAGCAGTTTTAGCGAGAGCTCCTACAATGAGCAGTTCTTC
TRBJ2-2,TRBD1,TRBV14,NA,CASSQTKGARAFSGELFF,TGTGCCAGCAGCCAAACAAAGGGGGCGAGGGCCTTCTCCGGGGAGCTGTTTTTT
TRBJ2-2,NA,TRBV5-4,NA,CASSSLGGAGLFF,TGTGCCAGCAGCTCCCTGGGGGGGGCGGGGCTGTTTTTT
TRBJ2-7,TRBD1,TRBV5-4,NA,CASRATGSHEQYF,TGTGCCAGCAGGGCGACAGGGTCCCACGAGCAGTACTTC
TRBJ1-2,TRBD1,TRBV19,NA,CASSIARTGGLYGYTF,TGTGCCAGTAGTATCGCCCGGACAGGGGGTCTCTATGGCTACACCTTC
TRBJ1-6,TRBD1,TRBV6-6,once,CASGHGQGGSPLHF,TGTGCCAGCGGCCATGGACAGGGTGGTTCACCCCTCCACTTT
TRBJ1-6,NA,TRBV10-3,NA,CALSADRNSPLHF,TGTGCCCTTTCAGCGGACAGAAATTCACCCCTCCACTTT
TRBJ1-4,NA,TRBV11-2,NA,CASSLVQGTTNEKLFF,TGTGCCAGCAGCTTGGTTCAGGGTACCACTAATGAAAAACTGTTTTTT
TRBJ1-1,NA,TRBV5-1,NA,CASSSPGGGAREAFF,TGCGCCAGCAGCTCCCCGGGGGGGGGCGCGAGGGAAGCTTTCTTT
TRBJ2-5,NA,TRBV2,once,CASSEGRDQETQYF,TGTGCCAGCAGTGAAGGGCGGGATCAAGAGACCCAGTACTTC
TRBJ2-2,TRBD1,TRBV5-1,NA,CASSVGQGNTGELFF,TGCGCCAGCAGCGTCGGACAGGGGAACACCGGGGAGCTGTTTTTT
TRBJ2-1,NA,TRBV5-1,few,CASSLASDEQFF,TGCGCCAGCAGCTTGGCTAGTGATGAGCAGTTCTTC
TRBJ2-1,TRBD2,TRBV2,NA,CASSEVGRERDNEQFF,TGTGCCAGCAGTGAAGTGGGGCGGGAGAGGGACAATGAGCAGTTCTTC
TRBJ1-2,NA,TRBV28,NA,CASGVWSYTF,TGTGCCAGTGGAGTATGGAGCTACACCTTC
TRBJ2-1,NA,TRBV7-9,NA,CATGTGYNEQFF,TGTGCCACCGGGACTGGCTACAATGAGCAGTTCTTC
TRBJ2-3,NA,TRBV6-5,NA,CASSPNTDTQYF,TGTGCCAGCAGCCCAAACACAGATACGCAGTATTTT
TRBJ1-5,TRBD1,TRBV29-1,few,CSVGGTANQPQHF,TGCAGCGTTGGAGGGACAGCCAATCAGCCCCAGCATTTT
TRBJ2-7,TRBD1,TRBV18,few,CASSPNDRGQYF,TGTGCCAGCTCACCAAACGACAGGGGGCAGTACTTC
TRBJ2-3,NA,TRBV5-1,once,CASRLSTDTQYF,TGCGCCAGCAGGTTAAGCACAGATACGCAGTATTTT
TRBJ2-5,TRBD1,TRBV5-5,NA,CASSWLTGQQETQYF,TGTGCCAGCAGCTGGCTGACAGGGCAACAAGAGACCCAGTACTTC
TRBJ1-1,TRBD1,TRBV5-1,NA,CASSQNTYRQGGAEAFF,TGCGCCAGCAGCCAGAACACATATCGACAGGGCGGGGCTGAAGCTTTCTTT
TRBJ2-1,NA,TRBV7-6,NA,CASSLPATDTWAYNEQFF,TGTGCCAGCAGCTTACCTGCAACCGACACCTGGGCATACAATGAGCAGTTCTTC
TRBJ1-2,NA,TRBV13,once,CASSLSYTF,TGTGCCAGCAGCCTTAGCTACACCTTC